The entry that follows covers one TCR beta chain sequence. Its specificity is not known. The data are from a study of T cell repertoires in cytomegalovirus infection. TCRdb recomputed calls from the reads with MiXCR, one row per CDR3 protein. The data show around 430,000 distinct CDR3 sequences, about two fifths seen once. J gave up 7 bases and V 5 bases, and 12 bases lay outside the gene matches. The CDR3 is made up of 15 amino acids. In germline, CDR1 is SGHVS, CDR2 FQNEAQ. Whole-study results and caveats: Ex vivo, HLA-C-restricted CMV-specific TCR beta clonotypes prevailed over the rest of the response.

This material consisted of cultured PBMCs, taken from culture after CMV antigen stimulation. The chain recombines TRBV7-8 with TRBJ2-5; 8 bases fit TRBD2. The TCR comes from a human donor in good health (CMV status not recorded). Some clones in this sample may be carry-over from other donors' samples. CDR3 sequence reads: CASSKWTSPTVTQYF. Here the CDR3 DNA reads TGTGCCAGCAGCAAGTGGACTAGCCCCACCGTGACCCAGTACTTC.